These T cell receptor beta chains were read from a single sample in a study of T cell changes during pregnancy in multiple sclerosis. Assay used: immunoSEQ multiplex PCR; TCRdb lists only in-frame clones, some missing. The sample contains around 65,000 clones, roughly 90% of which appear only once. This sample comprised peripheral blood, obtained in the first trimester of pregnancy. The receptors were gathered from a female donor with multiple sclerosis, enrolled in a pregnancy study. Each CDR3 is given with its conserved first and last residue. The D gene is left open where the match is weak. Rows may omit the clone size; those that give it use once, few, many or a size class.

size	D	V	J	CDR3	DNA
-	TRBD1	TRBV5-1	TRBJ1-2	CASSSGRTGFDGYTF	TGCGCCAGCAGCTCCGGACGGACAGGTTTCGATGGCTACACCTTC
-	-	TRBV28	TRBJ1-1	CASILGTRGRTEAFF	TGTGCCAGCATCTTAGGGACAAGGGGTAGAACTGAAGCTTTCTTT
few	TRBD1	TRBV4-1	TRBJ1-1	CASSPGTAVTEAFF	TGCGCCAGCAGCCCGGGGACAGCGGTCACTGAAGCTTTCTTT
-	-	TRBV10-3	TRBJ1-1	CAISGGHLGGTEAFF	TGTGCCATCAGTGGGGGTCATCTCGGGGGGACTGAAGCTTTCTTT
-	-	TRBV7-9	TRBJ2-7	CASSLEGLYEQYF	TGTGCCAGCAGCTTAGAGGGGCTCTACGAGCAGTACTTC
-	-	TRBV10-2	TRBJ1-4	CASRATALNEKLFF	TGCGCCAGCAGAGCGACAGCCCTTAATGAAAAACTGTTTTTT
-	TRBD2	TRBV30	TRBJ2-3	CAWSVLGRGGTQYF	TGTGCCTGGAGTGTGCTCGGGAGGGGAGGGACGCAGTATTTT
-	TRBD1	TRBV18	TRBJ2-2	CASSPSTGEGELFF	TGTGCCAGCTCACCGTCTACAGGGGAGGGGGAGCTGTTTTTT
-	-	TRBV18	TRBJ2-7	CASSRARSYEQYF	TGTGCCAGCTCCCGTGCGAGGTCCTACGAGCAGTACTTC
-	TRBD1	TRBV28	TRBJ1-3	CASSPGGPELSGNTIYF	TGTGCCAGCAGCCCAGGGGGCCCTGAACTCTCTGGAAACACCATATATTTT
few	TRBD2	TRBV6-5	TRBJ2-7	CASSYPGLVNEQYF	TGTGCCAGCAGTTACCCCGGACTAGTTAACGAGCAGTACTTC
-	-	TRBV27	TRBJ2-2	CASTALSAGGGELFF	TGTGCCAGCACCGCCCTCTCAGCGGGTGGCGGGGAGCTGTTTTTT
-	-	TRBV4-2	TRBJ2-1	CASSRSPKSGNEQFF	TGTGCCAGCAGCCGAAGTCCGAAATCGGGGAATGAGCAGTTCTTC
-	-	TRBV10-3	TRBJ2-6	CAISPAGDIGANVLTF	TGTGCCATCAGCCCCGCGGGGGACATTGGGGCCAACGTCCTGACTTTC
-	TRBD2	TRBV27	TRBJ2-1	CASSLASGRVWGEQFF	TGTGCCAGCAGTTTGGCTAGCGGGAGAGTTTGGGGTGAGCAGTTCTTC
-	TRBD1	TRBV5-1	TRBJ1-1	CASSLGGQGYTEAFF	TGCGCCAGCAGCTTGGGAGGACAGGGCTACACTGAAGCTTTCTTT
-	TRBD2	TRBV6-1	TRBJ2-7	CASSEARLAGGRAYEQYF	TGTGCCAGCAGTGAAGCGAGACTAGCGGGAGGGAGAGCCTACGAGCAGTACTTC
-	-	TRBV5-6	TRBJ1-2	CASSSPRLSNYGYTF	TGTGCCAGCAGCTCGCCCCGACTATCCAACTATGGCTACACCTTC
-	-	TRBV4-1	TRBJ1-5	CASSQESFDQPQHF	TGCGCCAGCAGCCAAGAGTCGTTTGATCAGCCCCAGCATTTT
few	-	TRBV10-3	TRBJ2-7	CAISEPMARDEQYF	TGTGCCATCAGTGAGCCGATGGCCCGTGACGAGCAGTACTTC
-	-	TRBV28	TRBJ1-2	CASRRPGIGYYGYTF	TGTGCCAGCCGACGACCGGGAATAGGGTACTATGGCTACACCTTC
-	TRBD2	TRBV7-9	TRBJ2-2	CASSDRLAGGTGELFF	TGTGCCAGCAGCGACAGACTAGCGGGAGGAACCGGGGAGCTGTTTTTT
-	-	TRBV7-2	TRBJ2-7	CASSGFGSSYEQYF	TGTGCCAGCAGCGGGTTCGGGAGCTCCTACGAGCAGTACTTC
-	-	TRBV6-7	TRBJ2-7	CARPSGTYEQYF	TGTGCGCGGCCCAGCGGAACCTACGAGCAGTACTTC
-	-	TRBV5-1	TRBJ2-2	CASSLGAANTGELFF	TGCGCCAGCAGCTTGGGGGCAGCGAACACCGGGGAGCTGTTTTTT
-	TRBD2	TRBV29-1	TRBJ2-7	CSGGTSDPYEQYF	TGCAGCGGTGGGACTAGCGATCCCTACGAGCAGTACTTC
once	-	TRBV7-2	TRBJ2-3	CASSLQGPDTQYF	TGTGCCAGCAGCTTACAGGGTCCAGATACGCAGTATTTT
-	-	TRBV5-1	TRBJ2-3	CASSLVASEIDTQYF	TGCGCCAGCAGCTTGGTGGCTAGCGAAATAGATACGCAGTATTTT
-	-	TRBV2	TRBJ2-1	CATDRVPSYNEQFF	TGTGCCACAGACCGGGTCCCCTCCTACAATGAGCAGTTCTTC
-	-	TRBV6-5	TRBJ2-2	CASRDGDGELFF	TGTGCCAGCAGGGACGGGGACGGGGAGCTGTTTTTT
once	-	TRBV5-1	TRBJ2-3	CASSFESQGDTQYF	TGCGCCAGCAGCTTCGAATCCCAGGGGGATACGCAGTATTTT
-	-	TRBV10-3	TRBJ2-7	CAISASGTGEQYF	TGTGCCATCAGTGCTAGCGGGACAGGCGAGCAGTACTTC
-	-	TRBV30	TRBJ2-7	CAWEGGGAGSYEQYF	TGTGCCTGGGAGGGCGGGGGCGCAGGGTCCTACGAGCAGTACTTC
once	TRBD2	TRBV10-3	TRBJ2-1	CAITGGTSGRGEQFF	TGTGCCATCACCGGAGGGACTAGCGGGAGAGGTGAGCAGTTCTTC
-	-	TRBV28	TRBJ1-1	CASSPPHRTEAFF	TGTGCCAGCAGCCCGCCCCATAGAACTGAAGCTTTCTTT
once	-	TRBV2	TRBJ2-5	CASSFSQETQYF	TGTGCCAGCAGTTTCAGCCAAGAGACCCAGTACTTC
-	TRBD2	TRBV10-1	TRBJ2-1	CASSENRAGGGNEQFF	TGCGCCAGCAGTGAAAATCGAGCGGGAGGAGGCAATGAGCAGTTCTTC
once	-	TRBV30	TRBJ2-2	CAWSYSGPNTGELFF	TGTGCCTGGAGTTACTCAGGTCCGAACACCGGGGAGCTGTTTTTT
-	-	TRBV6-5	TRBJ1-1	CASSQGGMNTEAFF	TGTGCCAGCAGCCAGGGAGGAATGAACACTGAAGCTTTCTTT
once	TRBD2	TRBV7-9	TRBJ2-1	CASSPTSGSDNEQFF	TGTGCCAGCAGCCCGACTAGCGGGAGCGACAATGAGCAGTTCTTC
once	TRBD1	TRBV6-5	TRBJ2-7	CASNRQGASYEQYF	TGTGCCAGCAATCGACAGGGGGCCTCCTACGAGCAGTACTTC
-	-	TRBV2	TRBJ1-2	CASSDLTWPGAIIVYTF	TGTGCCAGCAGTGATCTAACCTGGCCAGGGGCCATCATCGTCTACACCTTC
-	TRBD2	TRBV18	TRBJ2-3	CASSPLGLAGVQSTDTQYF	TGTGCCAGCTCACCATTGGGACTAGCGGGGGTCCAATCCACAGATACGCAGTATTTT
-	-	TRBV7-6	TRBJ2-3	CASSLVPGVTDTQYF	TGTGCCAGCAGCTTAGTCCCGGGAGTGACAGATACGCAGTATTTT
few	TRBD1	TRBV7-9	TRBJ2-1	CASSYRDRGNEQFF	TGTGCCAGCAGCTACCGGGACAGGGGAAATGAGCAGTTCTTC
few	TRBD1	TRBV5-1	TRBJ1-1	CASSATGGTTEAFF	TGCGCCAGCAGCGCGACAGGGGGGACGACTGAAGCTTTCTTT
-	-	TRBV6-4	TRBJ2-3	CASSSGDSDTQYF	TGTGCCAGCAGTTCCGGGGACTCAGATACGCAGTATTTT
-	-	TRBV7-9	TRBJ2-5	CASSLSGVQETQYF	TGTGCCAGCAGCTTATCCGGGGTCCAAGAGACCCAGTACTTC
-	TRBD2	TRBV11-2	TRBJ2-4	CASSTSGVAKNIQYF	TGTGCCAGCAGCACTAGCGGGGTAGCCAAAAACATTCAGTACTTC
-	-	TRBV29-1	TRBJ2-5	CSVEPRTEYQETQYF	TGCAGCGTTGAACCCCGGACAGAGTACCAAGAGACCCAGTACTTC
-	TRBD2	TRBV5-4	TRBJ2-1	CASSLSSFLAGGREQFF	TGTGCCAGCAGCTTAAGTTCTTTTCTAGCGGGAGGGCGGGAGCAGTTCTTC
-	-	TRBV7-9	TRBJ1-3	CASVLNRQANTIYF	TGTGCCAGCGTTTTAAACCGGCAGGCAAACACCATATATTTT
once	-	TRBV7-3	TRBJ1-2	CASSSGESPNYGYTF	TGTGCCAGCAGCTCCGGGGAGAGCCCGAACTATGGCTACACCTTC